Below, 29 T cell receptor beta chains from the same sample are listed, as sequenced in a study of T cell responses to AZD1222 COVID-19 vaccine. Libraries were prepared by immunoSEQ multiplex PCR; TCRdb keeps only in-frame clonotypes and omits some of them. The profile covers fewer than 180,000 clones, with 94% appearing a single time and 1.3% taken by the ten largest. The sample consisted of peripheral blood, taken on day 0 of AZD1222 vaccination. The receptors here all came from an adult in good health.

The CDR3 here is CASSETAAEQFF. In DNA form, the CDR3 reads TGTGCCAGCAGCGAGACGGCCGCGGAGCAGTTCTTC. V and J are TRBV9 and TRBJ2-1; D gene unclear. V was trimmed by 3 bases and J by 10 bases, leaving 11 bases between them. Germline loops: CDR1 SGDLS, CDR2 YYNGEE. The CDR3 spans 12 residues.

The chain links TRBV19 to TRBJ2-7, with unresolved D. This CDR3 is 14 amino acids long. The ends were cut back, 3 bases at V and 2 bases at J, with 11 bases in the middle. Germline V gene sequence: CDR1 LNHDA, CDR2 SQIVND (reference sequence). CDR3 amino acids: CASSIRQVPYEQYV. CDR3 DNA: TGTGCCAGTAGTATCAGGCAGGTCCCCTACGAGCAGTACGTC.

The chain recombines TRBV29-1 with TRBJ1-4; D is perhaps TRBD1 (5 bases). The CDR3 is 11 amino acids. Between the trimmed V and J ends, which lost 7 bases and 5 bases, there was a span of 8 bases. Germline CDR1 is SQVTM and CDR2 is ANQGSEA. The CDR3 protein is CSARQNEKLFF. Here the CDR3 DNA reads TGCAGCGCGAGACAGAATGAAAAACTGTTTTTT.

V and J are TRBV19 and TRBJ2-2, with TRBD1 identical over 9 bases. The length of the CDR3 is 18 residues. V trimming: 6 bases; J trimming: 6 bases; junction bases outside the gene matches: 17. Germline CDR1 LNHDA, CDR2 SQIVND (reference sequence). The CDR3 protein is CASSPGQGVSGVAGELFF. DNA of the CDR3: TGTGCCAGTAGCCCGGGACAGGGAGTCTCTGGGGTCGCCGGGGAGCTGTTTTTT.

The V call is TRBV10-3, the J call TRBJ1-6, with D perhaps matching TRBD1 (5 bases). Deletions cut 11 bases from V and 10 bases from J, with 21 bases between. Germline loops: CDR1 ENHRY, CDR2 SYGVKD. This CDR3 is built from 14 residues. The CDR3 DNA is TGTGCCGTCGGAGCGGGGCCCCCAGAATCACCCCTCCACTTT. Its translation is CAVGAGPPESPLHF.

On this clone itself: At one end, the junction sequence differs from germline, possibly due to a read error. The chain uses TRBV11-2 and TRBJ1-2; possible D gene TRBD1, 6 bases. Germline assignment: CDR1 SGHAT and CDR2 FQNNGV. CDR3 length: 11 residues. CDR3 DNA: TGTGCCAGCAGTTCGGTAGGGGGGGTGGTCTTC. This sequence encodes CASSSVGGVVF.

The V and J genes are TRBV3-1 (or the pseudogene TRBV3-2) and TRBJ1-3; D uncertain. There are 11 residues in the CDR3. Deletions cut 4 bases from V and 5 bases from J, with 3 bases between. Germline V CDR1 and CDR2: LGHDT, YNNKEL (reference sequence). This chain's CDR3 is CASSLRNTIYF. Here the CDR3 DNA reads TGTGCCAGCAGCCTGAGAAACACCATATATTTT.

The V and J genes are TRBV6-5 and TRBJ1-3; TRBD1 aligns across 8 bases. The CDR3 runs 14 residues. Germline V gene data show CDR1 as MNHEY and CDR2 as SVGAGI. V lost 5 bases to trimming and J lost 2 bases; unmatched junction nucleotides: 2. The CDR3 protein is CASSTDRAGNTIYF. Here the CDR3 DNA reads TGTGCCAGCAGTACGGACAGGGCTGGAAACACCATATATTTT.

This sequence joins TRBV19 and TRBJ2-1; D unresolved. Germline V gene data show CDR1 as LNHDA and CDR2 as SQIVND (reference sequence). V was cut by 3 bases and J by 8 bases, with 5 bases left in between. The CDR3 is made up of 11 amino acids. The CDR3 sequence: CASSIKYEQFF. The CDR3 region has the DNA TGTGCCAGTAGTATCAAATATGAGCAGTTCTTC.

V and J are TRBV7-9 and TRBJ1-5, with D possibly matching TRBD1 (5 bases). This CDR3 spans 15 amino acids. In germline, CDR1 is SEHNR, CDR2 FQNEAQ (reference sequence). The V gene lost 5 bases and the J gene lost 0 bases, with 11 bases spanning the gap. The CDR3: CASSPGADSNQPQHF. The CDR3 nucleotides are TGTGCCAGCAGCCCCGGGGCGGATAGCAATCAGCCCCAGCATTTT.

This chain connects TRBV14 to TRBJ1-2, with TRBD1 as a possible D gene (5 bases). The CDR3 has 13 amino acids. Germline V gives CDR1 SGHDN, CDR2 FVKESK. V was pared by 4 bases and J by 8 bases, with 14 bases between. CDR3 bases: TGTGCCAGCAGCCCCTGGGGCGGGTTCGGCTACACCTTC. Its translation: CASSPWGGFGYTF.

The genes are TRBV7-8 and TRBJ1-2, with no clear D. CDR1 SGHVS and CDR2 FQNEAQ come from the germline V gene. The V gene lost 4 bases and the J gene lost 8 bases, with 11 bases spanning the gap. The CDR3 totals 12 residues. CDR3 protein: CASSWPAGGYTF. As DNA, the CDR3 is TGTGCCAGCAGCTGGCCGGCGGGGGGCTACACCTTC.

The chain carries TRBV5-1 and TRBJ2-1; a weak D match, TRBD1 (5 bases). V lost 4 bases and J 4 bases, leaving 21 bases between the germline ends. Germline CDR1 reads SGHRS; CDR2 reads YFSETQ. This CDR3 is 17 amino acids long. The CDR3, as DNA: TGCGCCAGCAGCCTCATGACAGATTTCACTCTTTACAATGAGCAGTTCTTC. This sequence encodes CASSLMTDFTLYNEQFF.

The V gene is TRBV6-5, the J gene TRBJ2-1; 10 bases are a match to TRBD1. The CDR3 totals 14 residues. Germline V gene data show CDR1 as MNHEY and CDR2 as SVGAGI. Losses at the gene ends were 6 bases for V and 5 bases for J; bases not matched to a gene: 4. Written as DNA, the CDR3 is TGTGCCAGCAGCCCCGGGACAGGGGACAATGAGCAGTTCTTC. Translating gives CASSPGTGDNEQFF.

The V call is TRBV10-3, the J call TRBJ1-1; maybe TRBD1 (6 bases). The CDR3 covers 12 residues. Trimming removed 4 bases from V and 6 bases from J, with 9 bases in between. Germline V gene lookup returns CDR1 ENHRY and CDR2 SYGVKD. The CDR3 region is CAISGRGPEAFF. The CDR3 region has the DNA TGTGCCATCAGTGGTCGGGGGCCTGAAGCTTTCTTT.

DNA for the CDR3: TGCGCCAGCAGGGATGCAGTACCAAACACCATATATTTT. As protein: CASRDAVPNTIYF. The V and J genes are TRBV10-2 and TRBJ1-3, with no clear D. This CDR3 is built from 13 residues. Germline lookup yields CDR1 WSHSY and CDR2 SAAADI. Trimming stripped 6 bases from V and 6 bases from J, with 12 bases between.

This chain connects TRBV27 to TRBJ1-6; D is unresolved. The CDR3 is 13 residues long. The V gene lost 6 bases and the J gene lost 4 bases, with 7 bases spanning the gap. The germline gives CDR1 MNHEY, CDR2 SMNVEV (reference sequence). CDR3 nucleotides: TGTGCCAGCAGCAGGATTTATAATTCACCCCTCCACTTT. Amino acids: CASSRIYNSPLHF.

The chain uses TRBV7-8 and TRBJ2-1; D may correspond to TRBD1 or TRBD2 (6 bases each). Looked up from germline, CDR1 is SGHVS and CDR2 is FQNEAQ. This CDR3 spans 16 amino acids. V lost 5 bases, J lost 0 bases, and 14 bases lay in between. In DNA form, the CDR3 reads TGTGCCAGCAGCCGGGGGACAACGAGCTCCTACAATGAGCAGTTCTTC. Amino acids: CASSRGTTSSYNEQFF.

In DNA, the CDR3 is TGTGCCAGCAGCTTACAGGGAGAGACCCAGTACTTC. Translated, it gives CASSLQGETQYF. The chain recombines TRBV7-9 with TRBJ2-5, with D perhaps TRBD1 (5 bases). Germline V gene data show CDR1 as SEHNR and CDR2 as FQNEAQ (reference sequence). The CDR3 totals 12 residues. V lost 2 bases and J lost 4, with 5 bases in between. Variable domain in full (rest from reference TRBV7-9 and TRBJ2-5): DTGVSQNPRHKITKRGQNVTFRCDPISEHNRLYWYRQTLGQGPEFLTYFQNEAQLEKSRLLSDRFSAERPKGSFSTLEIQRTEQGDSAMYLCASSLQGETQYFGPGTRLLVL.

The chain recombines TRBV6-4 with TRBJ2-2, with TRBD1 identical over 8 bases. V trimming: 3 bases; J trimming: 5 bases; junction bases outside the gene matches: 5. CDR3 length equals 15 residues. CDR1 and CDR2 (germline): MRHNA, SNTAGT. In DNA, the CDR3 is TGTGCCAGCAGTGAACAGGGGGGAAATACCGGGGAGCTGTTTTTT. It yields the protein CASSEQGGNTGELFF.

The chain employs TRBV6-4 and TRBJ1-3; D is undetermined. The germline V and J ends were trimmed by 2 bases and 8 bases, with 13 bases remaining between them. The germline V gene has CDR1 MRHNA and CDR2 SNTAGT. The CDR3 loop spans 14 amino acids. The CDR3 DNA sequence: TGTGCCAGCAGTGACGGCCGGGCAGGAGACACCATATATTTT. Encoded protein: CASSDGRAGDTIYF.

The genes are TRBV7-9 and TRBJ2-7, with TRBD2 identical over 10 bases. J gave up 7 bases and V 5 bases, and 26 bases lay outside the gene matches. The CDR3 covers 20 residues. CDR1 and CDR2 from the germline V gene are SEHNR and FQNEAQ (reference sequence). CDR3 in amino acids: CASSNRTLAGEQSKALEQYV. The DNA of the CDR3 is TGTGCCAGCAGCAATCGTACTCTAGCGGGGGAGCAATCAAAGGCCTTGGAGCAGTACGTC.

The genes are TRBV9 and TRBJ2-1, with 13 bases matching TRBD2. With 0 bases clipped from V and 5 bases from J, the junction kept 8 bases outside the gene matches. This CDR3 is 18 amino acids long. Germline lookup yields CDR1 SGDLS and CDR2 YYNGEE. The CDR3 here is CASSVEGTSGTGDNEQFF. CDR3 DNA sequence: TGTGCCAGCAGCGTAGAGGGGACTAGCGGGACGGGGGACAATGAGCAGTTCTTC.

The V and J genes are TRBV9 and TRBJ2-2; 13 bases align to TRBD2. Trimming cost V 2 bases and J 6 bases; bases outside gene matches: 4. In germline, CDR1 is SGDLS, CDR2 YYNGEE. The CDR3 is 16 residues long. CDR3 protein: CASSVGLAGAAGELFF. The CDR3 coding sequence is TGTGCCAGCAGCGTCGGACTAGCGGGAGCCGCCGGGGAGCTGTTTTTT.

The chain recombines TRBV6-5 with TRBJ2-1, with 10 bases lining up with TRBD1. CDR1 and CDR2 (germline): MNHEY, SVGAGI. V lost 6 bases to trimming and J lost 6 bases; unmatched junction nucleotides: 5. CDR3 length: 14 residues. The CDR3 loop reads CASSPGTGVNEQFF. Written as DNA, the CDR3 is TGTGCCAGCAGCCCCGGGACAGGGGTCAATGAGCAGTTCTTC.

CDR3 loop: CASSRTGFPCSGNTIYF. Here the CDR3 DNA reads TGCGCCAGCAGTCGGACGGGGTTTCCTTGCTCTGGAAACACCATATATTTT. The genes are TRBV23-1 and TRBJ1-3; D is ambiguous. TRBV23-1 is flagged as an ORF with uncertain function. CDR3 length: 17 residues. V was clipped by 4 bases and J by 0 bases, with 16 bases between them.

The chain combines TRBV2 with TRBJ1-6; TRBD1 aligns across 11 bases. J lost 10 bases, V lost 6 bases, and 8 bases had no gene match. CDR3 length equals 15 residues. Germline-derived CDR1 and CDR2 are SNHLY and FYNNEI. The CDR3 DNA sequence: TGTGCCAGCAGGCCGGGACAGGGGGTAGAATCACCCCTCCACTTT. This gives the protein CASRPGQGVESPLHF. Full variable domain (missing parts from reference TRBV2 and TRBJ1-6): EPEVTQTPSHQVTQMGQEVILRCVPISNHLYFYWYRQILGQKVEFLVSFYNNEISEKSEIFDDQFSVERPDGSNFTLKIRSTKLEDSAMYFCASRPGQGVESPLHFGNGTRLTVT.

The V and J genes are TRBV6-5 and TRBJ1-2; 11 bases align to TRBD1. Germline CDR1 is MNHEY and CDR2 is SVGAGI. Unmatched junction bases numbered 2, after V lost 0 bases and J lost 2 bases. This CDR3 spans 16 amino acids. The CDR3 region has the DNA TGTGCCAGCAGTTACTCAGGGACAGGGGGGAACTATGGCTACACCTTC. This gives the protein CASSYSGTGGNYGYTF.

The chain joins TRBV5-1 to TRBJ1-2; 9 bases line up with TRBD1. J gave up 6 bases and V 3 bases, and 3 bases lay outside the gene matches. The CDR3 totals 13 residues. Germline CDR1 is SGHRS and CDR2 is YFSETQ. For the CDR3, the DNA is TGCGCCAGCAGCTCAGGGACAGGGCATGGCTACACCTTC. As protein: CASSSGTGHGYTF.